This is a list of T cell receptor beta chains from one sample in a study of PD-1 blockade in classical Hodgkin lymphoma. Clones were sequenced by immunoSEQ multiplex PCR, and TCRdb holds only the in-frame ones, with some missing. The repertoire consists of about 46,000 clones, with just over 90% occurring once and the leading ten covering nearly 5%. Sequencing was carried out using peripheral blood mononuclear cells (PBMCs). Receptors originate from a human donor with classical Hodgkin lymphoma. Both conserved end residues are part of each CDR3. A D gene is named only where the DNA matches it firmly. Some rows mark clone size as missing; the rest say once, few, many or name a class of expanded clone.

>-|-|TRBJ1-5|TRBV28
CASSRPGYSNQPQHF
TGTGCCAGCAGTAGACCGGGGTATAGCAATCAGCCCCAGCATTTT
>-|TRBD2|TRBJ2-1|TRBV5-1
CASSLAGSSGREGQFF
TGCGCCAGCAGCTTGGCCGGGTCTAGCGGGAGGGAAGGGCAGTTCTTC
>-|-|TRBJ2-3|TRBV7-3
CASSLGSSTDTQYF
TGTGCCAGCAGCTTAGGATCTAGCACAGATACGCAGTATTTT
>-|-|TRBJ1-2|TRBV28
CASLSRDEGRGYTF
TGTGCCAGCCTCTCTCGGGACGAGGGTCGAGGCTACACCTTC
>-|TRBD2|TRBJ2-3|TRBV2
CASGLAGTDTQYF
TGTGCCAGCGGACTAGCGGGCACAGATACGCAGTATTTT
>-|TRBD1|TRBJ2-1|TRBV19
CASSIQGDNYNEQFF
TGTGCCAGTAGTATTCAGGGGGACAACTACAATGAGCAGTTCTTC
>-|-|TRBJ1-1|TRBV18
CASSQGNTEAFF
TGTGCCAGCTCACAGGGGAACACTGAAGCTTTCTTT
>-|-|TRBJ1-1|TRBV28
CASSVPGAVTEAFF
TGTGCCAGCAGTGTCCCCGGGGCAGTCACTGAAGCTTTCTTT
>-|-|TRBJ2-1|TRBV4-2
CASSQDYTSSYNEQFF
TGTGCCAGCAGCCAAGATTACACGTCCTCCTACAATGAGCAGTTCTTC
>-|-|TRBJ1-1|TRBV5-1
CASSLERFQGKTEAFF
TGCGCCAGCAGCTTGGAGAGGTTCCAGGGGAAGACTGAAGCTTTCTTT
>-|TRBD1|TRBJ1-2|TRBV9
CASSARDRASFGYTF
TGTGCCAGCAGCGCCCGGGACAGGGCGTCGTTCGGCTACACCTTC
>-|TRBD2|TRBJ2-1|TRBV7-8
CASSLAAGTRAYNEQFF
TGTGCCAGCAGCTTAGCGGCCGGGACTAGGGCGTACAATGAGCAGTTCTTC
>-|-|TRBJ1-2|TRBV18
CASSLLEESVYGYTF
TGTGCCAGCTCACTTTTGGAGGAATCAGTATATGGCTACACCTTC
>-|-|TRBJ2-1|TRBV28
CASSLRLGAWDDGEQFF
TGTGCCAGCAGTTTACGCCTGGGGGCGTGGGACGACGGTGAGCAGTTCTTC
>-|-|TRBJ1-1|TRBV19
CASISGVRWTEAFF
TGTGCCAGTATCTCAGGGGTTCGGTGGACTGAAGCTTTCTTT
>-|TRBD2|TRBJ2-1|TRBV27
CASFSPLAGEANEQFF
TGTGCCAGCTTTTCCCCATTGGCGGGAGAGGCAAATGAGCAGTTCTTC
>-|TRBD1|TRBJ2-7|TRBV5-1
CASRLTGDSYEQYF
TGCGCCAGCAGATTAACAGGGGACTCCTACGAGCAGTACTTC
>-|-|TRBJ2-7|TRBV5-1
CASSLATGRSYEQYF
TGCGCCAGCAGCTTGGCCACGGGCAGGTCCTACGAGCAGTACTTC
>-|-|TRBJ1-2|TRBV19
CASSFDRGYTF
TGTGCCAGTAGTTTCGACAGGGGCTACACCTTC
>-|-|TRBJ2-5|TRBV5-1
CASRSLETQYF
TGCGCCAGCAGGTCCCTAGAGACCCAGTACTTC
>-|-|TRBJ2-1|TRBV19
CASSISPSWNEQFF
TGTGCCAGTAGTATCTCGCCTAGCTGGAATGAGCAGTTCTTC
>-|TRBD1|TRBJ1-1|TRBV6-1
CASSGRTGGRNTEAFF
TGTGCCAGCAGTGGGCGGACAGGGGGGCGGAACACTGAAGCTTTCTTT
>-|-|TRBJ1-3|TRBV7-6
CASSPRGEAGNTIYF
TGTGCCAGCAGCCCTAGGGGGGAGGCTGGAAACACCATATATTTT
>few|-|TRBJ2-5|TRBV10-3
CAIRDPEGETQYF
TGTGCCATCAGGGACCCGGAGGGGGAGACCCAGTACTTC
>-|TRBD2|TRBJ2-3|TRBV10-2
CASRNGGRGVTDTQYF
TGCGCCAGCAGAAACGGCGGGAGAGGGGTCACAGATACGCAGTATTTT
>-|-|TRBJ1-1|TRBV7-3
CASSFTALNTEAFF
TGTGCCAGCAGCTTTACAGCCCTCAACACTGAAGCTTTCTTT
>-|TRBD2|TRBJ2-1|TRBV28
CASSLGAAGSPTYNEQFF
TGTGCCAGCAGTTTAGGGGCAGCGGGGTCCCCTACCTACAATGAGCAGTTCTTC
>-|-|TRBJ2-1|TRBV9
CASSVYPGEQFF
TGTGCCAGCAGCGTATACCCAGGTGAGCAGTTCTTC
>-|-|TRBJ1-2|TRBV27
CASSPTGTLYGYTF
TGTGCCAGCAGTCCTACAGGGACCCTCTATGGCTACACCTTC
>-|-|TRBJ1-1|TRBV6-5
CASIYRIASNTEAFF
TGTGCCAGCATCTACCGAATAGCCTCGAACACTGAAGCTTTCTTT
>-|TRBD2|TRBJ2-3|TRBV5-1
CASSLDGRLAEVTDTQYF
TGCGCCAGCAGCTTGGACGGACGACTAGCGGAAGTCACAGATACGCAGTATTTT
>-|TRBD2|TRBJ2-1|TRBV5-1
CASSRSGSSKNEQFF
TGCGCCAGCAGCCGAAGCGGGAGTTCTAAGAATGAGCAGTTCTTC
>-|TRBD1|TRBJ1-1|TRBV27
CASSFAGGEGTEAFF
TGTGCCAGCAGTTTTGCAGGGGGCGAGGGGACTGAAGCTTTCTTT
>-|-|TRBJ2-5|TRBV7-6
CASSPRTLQETQYF
TGTGCCAGCAGCCCCCGGACACTTCAAGAGACCCAGTACTTC
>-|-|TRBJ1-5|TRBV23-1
CASSQRNGRHILGLSNQPQHF
TGCGCCAGCAGTCAAAGGAACGGGCGGCACATCCTGGGGCTTAGCAATCAGCCCCAGCATTTT
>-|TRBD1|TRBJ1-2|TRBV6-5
CASSYSQGGLAF
TGTGCCAGCAGTTACTCTCAAGGGGGCCTGGCCTTC
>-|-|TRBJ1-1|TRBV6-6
CASMVGRNTEAFF
TGTGCCAGCATGGTGGGTAGGAACACTGAAGCTTTCTTT
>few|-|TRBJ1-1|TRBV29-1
CSVGAAEAFF
TGCAGCGTTGGGGCAGCTGAAGCTTTCTTT